The clone carrying this TCR beta chain appeared a few times. The data were taken from a study of T-cell reconstitution after alpha-beta-depleted transplantation in children. Germline V gene data show CDR1 as SGHDT and CDR2 as YYEEEE. The CDR3 has 15 amino acids. Unmatched junction bases numbered 11, after V lost 5 bases and J lost 8 bases. Preparation of the TCRbeta library involved a method that used unique molecular identifiers. TCRdb independently ran MiXCR on the PCR reads; one entry per CDR3 protein. The sample includes 600,000 or so distinct CDR3 sequences, under 30% of them seen just once. The sample here was PBMCs, mostly from graft donor cells, taken 360 days after TCRalphabeta/CD19-depleted stem cell transplant. This receptor was taken from a boy younger than two who had a stem cell transplant for acute myeloid leukemia, so the T cells may come from the graft donor. The chain couples TRBV5-6 to TRBJ2-1; TRBD1 agrees at 9 bases. This CDR3 reads CASRKGTGFEDEQFF. The CDR3 DNA sequence: TGTGCCAGCAGAAAAGGGACAGGGTTCGAAGATGAGCAGTTCTTC.